The present TCR beta chain was sequenced within a study of identifying expanded T cells in peripheral blood. The CDR3 consists of 15 residues. CDR1 LGHNA and CDR2 YSLEER come from the germline V gene. The ends were cut back, 3 bases at V and 4 bases at J, with 12 bases in the middle. Assay: immunoSEQ multiplex PCR; the TCRdb copy retains only in-frame clones and omits some. In the table there are over 100,000 clones, about 88% of which are singletons. Healthy donors had no documented immune events, such as infections, while sampled. The TCR was taken from a person aged 18 to 69 in good health. Source material: blood. V and J are TRBV4-3 and TRBJ1-4; no definite D call. The CDR3 nucleotides read TGCGCCAGCAGCCATAGACGGATATTTAATGAAAAACTGTTTTTT. Encoded protein: CASSHRRIFNEKLFF.